The T cell receptor (beta chain) under discussion was sequenced for a study of vaccination and CD4 T cells after COVID-19. The wider study: Every culture used as a control got a CEFX pool, an HIV-1 Nef pool, or no peptide.

The treatment was: approximately 10-day PBMC culture with coronavirus spike peptide pools or control peptides (ViraFEST assay). Details on this clonotype: Its antigen is not known. No DNA is shown, since the ends of the CDR3 on it are uncertain; the CDR3 is the one TCRdb lists.

The CDR3 comprises 18 residues, both ends counted. At the Johns Hopkins FTIC core, DNA taken from cultured CD4+ T cells was sequenced by way of the Oncomine TCR Beta short-read assay. TCRdb processed the PCR reads anew with MiXCR; each CDR3 protein has one entry. The sample has 8,500 to 13,000 distinct CDR3 sequences; around three quarters are singletons. Sequenced input: CD4+ T cells from blood, cultured in vitro. The V call is TRBV5-3, the J call TRBJ1-5; the table's D call, TRBD1, has no DNA check behind it. Being an ORF, TRBV5-3 has a function that is uncertain. This TCR derives from a human donor who had recovered from COVID-19. The CDR3 is CAGYACTRDRALNQPQHF.